The present T cell receptor beta chain was sequenced within a study of blood T cells in healthy people across ages. Germline CDR1 LGHDT, CDR2 YNNKEL (reference sequence). This CDR3 has 14 amino acids. V shed 1 base and J shed 4 bases, with 8 bases lying between them. Together with a sample-barcoded 5' primer, a J-beta primer mix was included in a second PCR lasting about 6 to 11 cycles. TCRdb itself ran the 5' RACE reads through MiXCR, one entry per CDR3 protein. The sample has 550,000 to 750,000 distinct CDR3 sequences, around 21% seen once. Sequencing was carried out using blood. This TCR was recovered from a man aged 70-80 years in good health. The chain combines TRBV3-1 with TRBJ2-1; D is perhaps TRBD2 (5 bases). DNA of the CDR3: TGTGCCAGCAGCCAAGGGACTTATTACAATGAGCAGTTCTTC. Amino acids: CASSQGTYYNEQFF.